The T cell receptor (beta chain) under discussion was sequenced for a study of T cells after yellow fever vaccination. With regard to this clonotype: Antigen unknown.

The CDR3 contains 15 residues. The V gene's germline CDR1 is LGHNA and CDR2 YSLEER. V gave up 6 bases and J gave up 4 bases; unmatched junction bases: 7. TCRdb re-called the 5' RACE reads through MiXCR, storing one row per CDR3 protein. The table lists hundreds of thousands of distinct CDR3 sequences, 13% of them singletons. Broader study findings: Though it reached lower strength, the secondary response hit its peak faster, day 5 versus 15.

The material sequenced was PBMCs, taken on the day of the yellow fever booster vaccination. The V call is TRBV4-3, the J call TRBJ2-1; TRBD2 matches at 9 bases. The source is a man aged 25-45 years who received the YFV17D yellow fever vaccine. The CDR3 nucleotides read TGCGCCAGCAGAGAGACTAGCGGACCTTACAATGAGCAGTTCTTC. This sequence encodes CASRETSGPYNEQFF.